This TCR beta chain was sequenced for a study of T cells in Graves' hyperthyroidism and ophthalmopathy. Whole-study findings and limits: Most thyroid clonotypes with frequency above 0.001 were detected in blood.

Trimming stripped 10 bases from V and 6 bases from J, with 16 bases between. This CDR3 contains 12 residues. Germline V CDR1 and CDR2: MNHEY, SVGEGT. There were TCR beta CDR3 regions amplified from RNA transcripts. Primed by the HTBI set, a first-round RT-PCR was run on the TCR CDR3. In TCRdb, the multiplex PCR reads were re-called with MiXCR into one record per CDR3 protein. Seen here are a few hundred thousand distinct CDR3 sequences, about 16% observed once, and the top ten hold 25% to 35%. To note about this clonotype: Its target is not known.

This chain links TRBV6-2 or TRBV6-3 with TRBJ2-7; D not resolved. The sequence derives from a woman in her 30s with Graves' ophthalmopathy. The sequenced sample consisted of blood. CDR3 coding DNA: TGTGCCACGGGTGAGATGGTCGGCGAGCAGTACTTC. Translating it yields CATGEMVGEQYF.